This record covers a single T cell receptor beta chain. This clone was recorded once. What this receptor recognizes is not known. Base qualities were left out, and no much larger clone turns up one base away. The germline V gene provides CDR1 MRHNA and CDR2 SNTAGT. The CDR3 contains 15 residues, cysteine and phenylalanine counted. Kept here is only the CDR3 DNA, which spans 45 bases and is read in frame from base 1. Relative to germline, V is 10 bases shorter and J is 1 base shorter, with 16 bases between their ends. TCRbeta CDR3 regions were amplified from genomic DNA using the immunoSEQ Assay, a bias-controlled multiplex PCR. The original methods were these. Nucleated cell counts per sample were estimated from amplification of reference gene primers within the assay. To quantify the absolute abundance of each unique TCRbeta CDR3 rearrangement, sequence reads were collapsed and filtered. Productive Simpson clonality was computed per sample as the square root of Simpson's diversity index over productive rearrangements. In its TCRdb copy, this immuneACCESS table keeps in-frame sequences only and misses some clones. Where compared with another copy, unresolved V genes explain less than half of these, and the others have no known cause. The DNA gave D and trimming, while V, J and clone size come from that table. In this sample the table shows 95,000 to 150,000 clones, just over 85% of which occur a single time. About 4.7% of the sample is held by the ten biggest clonotypes.

The source of the sample is a study of blood T cell repertoires in COVID-19 (dated by TCRdb to 2020 to 2022). In the study overall: The collaborator samples originated in the United States, Italy and Spain and spanned the acute and convalescent phases of COVID-19. The prospective study material was composed of cDNA or gDNA derived from T cells, B-cell-depleted T cells, or PBMCs. Deeply sampled blood TCRbeta repertoires from subjects exposed to, actively infected with, or recovered from COVID-19 were included in the dataset. The repertoires were released in a freely available public database intended as a resource for research on the immune response to SARS-CoV-2. The samples were drawn from two sources: the first 160 participants of the ongoing ImmuneRACE study, and some 1,300 subjects contributed by 6 global collaborators. A de-identified subject ID, COVID-19 status, age in years and sex were almost always included in the sample metadata. Where available, HLA class I and class II types were obtained from metadata supplied by the sample provider rather than from assay-based typing. Overall study results and their limits: How much clinical and demographic metadata was included differed by source and by participant, and the metadata was provided uncurated.

Collaborating institutions collected whole blood in K2EDTA tubes following their own protocols. For TCRbeta analysis, collaborator samples were shipped as frozen whole blood, as isolated PBMCs, or as DNA extracted from either sample type. The receptor comes from a man in his forties or fifties with acute or convalescent COVID-19. Sequencing used peripheral blood. The chain employs TRBV6-4 and TRBJ2-2; the D gene is perhaps TRBD2, from 5 matching bases. The CDR3 region: CATPPEEKNTGELFF. The sequence in DNA is TGTGCCACCCCCCCGGAGGAAAAGAACACCGGGGAGCTGTTTTTT.